This TCR beta chain came from a study of T cell responses to AZD1222 COVID-19 vaccine. The V and J ends lost 6 bases and 3 bases, in that order; junction bases with no gene match: 8. The CDR3 runs to 15 residues. Germline assignment: CDR1 MNHEY and CDR2 SVGAGI. Study-level results: Clonal diversity was possibly underestimated, and the donors were mostly white British, with more females.

In the case of this clone: The antigen is not known.

Profiling relied on immunoSEQ multiplex PCR, and the TCRdb table lists in-frame clones only, not all of them. Of approximately 140,000 clones listed, under 95% are singletons. The clonotype originates from an adult in good health. Sample: peripheral blood, taken on day 0 of AZD1222 vaccination. The V gene is TRBV6-5, the J gene TRBJ1-3; 7 nucleotides line up with TRBD1. CDR3 sequence: CASSAGTGDGNTIYF. The CDR3 nucleotides are TGTGCCAGCAGCGCCGGCACAGGGGATGGAAACACCATATATTTT.